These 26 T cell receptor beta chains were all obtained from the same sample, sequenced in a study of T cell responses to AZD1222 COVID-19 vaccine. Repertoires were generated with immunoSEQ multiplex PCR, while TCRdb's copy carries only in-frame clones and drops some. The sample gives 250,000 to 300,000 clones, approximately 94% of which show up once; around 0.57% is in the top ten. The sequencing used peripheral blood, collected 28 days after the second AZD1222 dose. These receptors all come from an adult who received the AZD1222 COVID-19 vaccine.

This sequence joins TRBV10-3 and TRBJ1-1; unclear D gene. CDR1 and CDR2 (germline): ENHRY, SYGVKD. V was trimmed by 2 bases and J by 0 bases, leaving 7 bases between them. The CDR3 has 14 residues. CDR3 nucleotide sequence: TGTGCCATCAGTGAGACACAGATGAACACTGAAGCTTTCTTT. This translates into CAISETQMNTEAFF.

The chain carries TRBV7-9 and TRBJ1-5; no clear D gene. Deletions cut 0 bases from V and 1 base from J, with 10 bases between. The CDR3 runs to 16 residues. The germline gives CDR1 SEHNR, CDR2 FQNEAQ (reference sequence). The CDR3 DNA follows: TGTGCCAGCAGCTTAGCGACGGGTTGGAGCAATCAGCCCCAGCATTTT. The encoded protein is CASSLATGWSNQPQHF. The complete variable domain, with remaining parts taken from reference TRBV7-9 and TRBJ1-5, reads DTGVSQNPRHKITKRGQNVTFRCDPISEHNRLYWYRQTLGQGPEFLTYFQNEAQLEKSRLLSDRFSAERPKGSFSTLEIQRTEQGDSAMYLCASSLATGWSNQPQHFGDGTRLSIL.

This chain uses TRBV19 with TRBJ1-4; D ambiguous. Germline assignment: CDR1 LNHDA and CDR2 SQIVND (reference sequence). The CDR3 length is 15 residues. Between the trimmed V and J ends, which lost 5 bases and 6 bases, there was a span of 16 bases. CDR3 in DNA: TGTGCCAGTAGTCCTAGACGAAGGGCCGATGAAAAACTGTTTTTT. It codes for CASSPRRRADEKLFF.

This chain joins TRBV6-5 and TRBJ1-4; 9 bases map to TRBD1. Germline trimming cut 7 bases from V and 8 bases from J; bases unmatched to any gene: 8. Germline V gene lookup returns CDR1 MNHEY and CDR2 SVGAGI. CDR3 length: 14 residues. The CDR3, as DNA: TGTGCCAGCACTTTACAGGGGGCCGGGGAAAAACTGTTTTTT. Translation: CASTLQGAGEKLFF.

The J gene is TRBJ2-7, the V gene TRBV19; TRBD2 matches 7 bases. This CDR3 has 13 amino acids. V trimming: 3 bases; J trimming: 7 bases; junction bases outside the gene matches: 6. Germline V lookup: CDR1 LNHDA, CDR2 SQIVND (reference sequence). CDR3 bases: TGTGCCAGTAGTATTGCGGGGGTTGGAGAGCAGTACTTC. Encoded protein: CASSIAGVGEQYF.

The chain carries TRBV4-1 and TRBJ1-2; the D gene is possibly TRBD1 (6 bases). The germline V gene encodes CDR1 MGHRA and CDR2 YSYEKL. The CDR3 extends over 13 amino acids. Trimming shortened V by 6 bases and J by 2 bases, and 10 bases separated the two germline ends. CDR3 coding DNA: TGCGCCAGCAGGCAAACAGGGAACTATGGCTACACCTTC. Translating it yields CASRQTGNYGYTF.

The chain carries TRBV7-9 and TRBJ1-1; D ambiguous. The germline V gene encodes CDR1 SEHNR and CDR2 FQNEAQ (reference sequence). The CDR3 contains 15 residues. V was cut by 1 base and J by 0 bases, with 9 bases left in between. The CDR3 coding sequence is TGTGCCAGCAGCTTAGAAGGCACACTGAACACTGAAGCTTTCTTT. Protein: CASSLEGTLNTEAFF. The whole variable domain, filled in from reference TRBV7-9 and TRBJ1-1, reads DTGVSQNPRHKITKRGQNVTFRCDPISEHNRLYWYRQTLGQGPEFLTYFQNEAQLEKSRLLSDRFSAERPKGSFSTLEIQRTEQGDSAMYLCASSLEGTLNTEAFFGQGTRLTVV.

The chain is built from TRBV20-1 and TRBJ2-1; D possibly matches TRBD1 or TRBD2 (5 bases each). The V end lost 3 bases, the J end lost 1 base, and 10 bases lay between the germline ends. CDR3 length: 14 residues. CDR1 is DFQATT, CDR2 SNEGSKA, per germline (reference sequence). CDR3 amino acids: CSASLGPSYNEQFF. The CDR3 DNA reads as TGCAGTGCTAGTTTGGGACCATCCTACAATGAGCAGTTCTTC.

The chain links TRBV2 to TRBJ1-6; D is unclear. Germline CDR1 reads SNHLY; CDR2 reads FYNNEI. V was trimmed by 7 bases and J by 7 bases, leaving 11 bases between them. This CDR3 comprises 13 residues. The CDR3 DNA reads TGTGCCAGCATTGGGGAGCAAAATTCACCCCTCCACTTT. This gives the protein CASIGEQNSPLHF.

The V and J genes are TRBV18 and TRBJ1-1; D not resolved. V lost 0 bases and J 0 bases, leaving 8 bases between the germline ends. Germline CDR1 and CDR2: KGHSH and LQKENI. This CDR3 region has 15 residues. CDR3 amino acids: CASSPPESMNTEAFF. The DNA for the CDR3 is TGTGCCAGCTCACCACCGGAATCGATGAACACTGAAGCTTTCTTT. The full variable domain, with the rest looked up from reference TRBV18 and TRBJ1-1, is NAGVMQNPRHLVRRRGQEARLRCSPMKGHSHVYWYRQLPEEGLKFMVYLQKENIIDESGMPKERFSAEFPKEGPSILRIQQVVRGDSAAYFCASSPPESMNTEAFFGQGTRLTVV.

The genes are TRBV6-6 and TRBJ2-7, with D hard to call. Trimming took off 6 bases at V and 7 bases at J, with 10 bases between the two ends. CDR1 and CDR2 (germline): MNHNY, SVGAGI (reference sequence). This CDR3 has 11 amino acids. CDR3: CASREMGEQYF. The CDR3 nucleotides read TGTGCCAGCAGGGAAATGGGGGAGCAGTACTTC.

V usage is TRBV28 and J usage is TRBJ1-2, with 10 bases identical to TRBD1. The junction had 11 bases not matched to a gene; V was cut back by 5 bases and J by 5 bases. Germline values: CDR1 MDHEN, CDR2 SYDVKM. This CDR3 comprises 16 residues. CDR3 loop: CASSPLTGTGEYGYTF. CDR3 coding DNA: TGTGCCAGCAGTCCACTGACCGGGACAGGGGAATATGGCTACACCTTC.

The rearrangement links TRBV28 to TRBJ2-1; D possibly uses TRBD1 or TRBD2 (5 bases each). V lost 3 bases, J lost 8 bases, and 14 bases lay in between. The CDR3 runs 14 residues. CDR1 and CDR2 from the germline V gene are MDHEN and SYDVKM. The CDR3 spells CASSFPTWGHEQFF. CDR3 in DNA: TGTGCCAGCAGTTTCCCCACGTGGGGACATGAGCAGTTCTTC.

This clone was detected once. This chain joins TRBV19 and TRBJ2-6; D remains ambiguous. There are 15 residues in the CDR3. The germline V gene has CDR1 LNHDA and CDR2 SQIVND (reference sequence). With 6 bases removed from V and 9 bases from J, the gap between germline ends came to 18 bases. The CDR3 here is CASRRSGSFDNVLTF. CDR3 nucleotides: TGTGCCAGTAGAAGATCGGGCTCTTTCGACAACGTCCTGACTTTC.

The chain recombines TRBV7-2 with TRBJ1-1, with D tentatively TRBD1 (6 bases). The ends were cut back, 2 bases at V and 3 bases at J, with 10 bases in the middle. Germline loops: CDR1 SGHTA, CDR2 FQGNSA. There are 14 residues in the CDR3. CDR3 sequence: CASSLMGADTEAFF. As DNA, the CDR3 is TGTGCCAGCAGCTTAATGGGGGCCGACACTGAAGCTTTCTTT.

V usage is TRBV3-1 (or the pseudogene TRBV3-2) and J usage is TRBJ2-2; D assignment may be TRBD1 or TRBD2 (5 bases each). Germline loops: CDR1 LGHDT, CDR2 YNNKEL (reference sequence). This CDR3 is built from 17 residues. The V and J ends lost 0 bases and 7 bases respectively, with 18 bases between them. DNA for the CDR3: TGTGCCAGCAGCCAAGATAGAGGCCGGGGACGGAGCGGGGAGCTGTTTTTT. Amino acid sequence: CASSQDRGRGRSGELFF.

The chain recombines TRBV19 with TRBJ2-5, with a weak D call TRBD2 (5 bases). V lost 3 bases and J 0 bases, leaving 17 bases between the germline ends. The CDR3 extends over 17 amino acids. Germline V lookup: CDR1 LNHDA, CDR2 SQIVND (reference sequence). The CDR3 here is CASSIRGNRLYQETQYF. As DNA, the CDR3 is TGTGCCAGTAGTATTCGAGGGAACAGATTGTACCAAGAGACCCAGTACTTC.

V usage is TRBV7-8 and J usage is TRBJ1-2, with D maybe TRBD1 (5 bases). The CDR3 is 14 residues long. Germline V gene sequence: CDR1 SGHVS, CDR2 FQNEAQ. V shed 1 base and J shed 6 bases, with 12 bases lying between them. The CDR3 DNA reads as TGTGCCAGCAGCTTAGTGCAGGGCTTCGATGGCTACACCTTC. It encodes CASSLVQGFDGYTF.

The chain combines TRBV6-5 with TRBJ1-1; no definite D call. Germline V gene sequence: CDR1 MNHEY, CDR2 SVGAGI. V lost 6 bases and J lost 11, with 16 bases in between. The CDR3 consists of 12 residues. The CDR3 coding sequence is TGTGCCAGCAGGACGATTCGGGAGAGGGCTTTCTTT. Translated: CASRTIRERAFF.

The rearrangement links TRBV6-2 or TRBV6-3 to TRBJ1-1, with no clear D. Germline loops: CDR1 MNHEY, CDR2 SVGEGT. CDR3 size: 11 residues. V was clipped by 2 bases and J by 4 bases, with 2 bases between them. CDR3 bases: TGTGCCAGCAGTTACACCACTGAAGCTTTCTTT. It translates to CASSYTTEAFF.

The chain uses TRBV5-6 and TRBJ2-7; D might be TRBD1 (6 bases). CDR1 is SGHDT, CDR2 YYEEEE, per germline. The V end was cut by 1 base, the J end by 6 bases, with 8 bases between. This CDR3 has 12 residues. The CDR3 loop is CASSLTGIEQYF. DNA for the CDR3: TGTGCCAGCAGCTTGACAGGGATCGAGCAGTACTTC. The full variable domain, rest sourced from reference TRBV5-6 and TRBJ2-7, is DAGVTQSPTHLIKTRGQQVTLRCSPKSGHDTVSWYQQALGQGPQFIFQYYEEEERQRGNFPDRFSGHQFPNYSSELNVNALLLGDSALYLCASSLTGIEQYFGPGTRLTVT.

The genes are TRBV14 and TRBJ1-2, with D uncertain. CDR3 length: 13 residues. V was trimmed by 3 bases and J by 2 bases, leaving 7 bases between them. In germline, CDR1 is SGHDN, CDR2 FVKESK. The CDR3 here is CASSHDVNYGYTF. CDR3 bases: TGTGCCAGCAGCCACGACGTAAACTATGGCTACACCTTC.

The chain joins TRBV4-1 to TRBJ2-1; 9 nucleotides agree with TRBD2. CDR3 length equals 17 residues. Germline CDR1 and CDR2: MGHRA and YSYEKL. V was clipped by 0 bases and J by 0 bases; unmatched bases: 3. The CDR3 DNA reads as TGCGCCAGCAGCCAAGATGGCGGGAGGGCCTCCTACAATGAGCAGTTCTTC. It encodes CASSQDGGRASYNEQFF.

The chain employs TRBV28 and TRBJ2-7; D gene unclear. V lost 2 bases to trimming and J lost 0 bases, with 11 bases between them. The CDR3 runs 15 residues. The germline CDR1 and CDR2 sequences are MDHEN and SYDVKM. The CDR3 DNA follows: TGTGCCAGCAGTTTAATCCCGGTAAGCTCCTACGAGCAGTACTTC. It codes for CASSLIPVSSYEQYF.

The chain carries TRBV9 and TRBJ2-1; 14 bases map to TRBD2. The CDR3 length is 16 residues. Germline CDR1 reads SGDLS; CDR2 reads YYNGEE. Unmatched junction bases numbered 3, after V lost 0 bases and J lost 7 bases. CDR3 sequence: CASSVAGLAGVNEQFF. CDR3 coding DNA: TGTGCCAGCAGCGTAGCGGGACTAGCGGGAGTAAATGAGCAGTTCTTC.

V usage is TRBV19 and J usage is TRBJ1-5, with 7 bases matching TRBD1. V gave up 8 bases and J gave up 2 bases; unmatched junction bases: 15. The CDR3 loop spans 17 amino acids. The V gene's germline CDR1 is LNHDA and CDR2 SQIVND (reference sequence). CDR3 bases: TGTGCCAGTTACACCTTTACCTTAACAGGGGGCAATCAGCCCCAGCATTTT. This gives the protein CASYTFTLTGGNQPQHF.